Following are 16 T cell receptor beta chains from one sample sequenced in a study of cytomegalovirus exposure and HLA in healthy donors. Repertoires were generated with immunoSEQ multiplex PCR, while TCRdb's copy carries only in-frame clones and drops some. The sample records about 360,000 clones, 75% to 90% being singletons. Specimen: PBMCs. The source is a woman aged 18-29 years in good health and CMV-seronegative.

The chain carries TRBV30 and TRBJ2-7, with D tentatively TRBD1 (5 bases). V lost 3 bases, J lost 6 bases, and 15 bases lay in between. The CDR3 runs 13 residues. The germline CDR1 and CDR2 sequences are GTSNPN and SVGIG (reference sequence). Here the CDR3 reads CAWSRQGEGEQYF. CDR3 DNA sequence: TGTGCCTGGAGCCGCCAAGGGGAAGGCGAGCAGTACTTC.

This clone was observed a few times. The chain employs TRBV5-1 and TRBJ1-1; D remains ambiguous. Per the germline V gene, CDR1 is SGHRS and CDR2 is YFSETQ. The germline V and J ends were trimmed by 0 bases and 7 bases, with 7 bases remaining between them. This CDR3 has 12 residues. The CDR3 reads CASSLGPNEAFF. CDR3 DNA: TGCGCCAGCAGCTTGGGTCCCAATGAAGCTTTCTTT.

The chain is built from TRBV7-9 and TRBJ2-6; D uncertain. This CDR3 spans 15 amino acids. Trimming pared 4 bases from V and 5 bases from J, leaving 12 bases between. The germline V gene encodes CDR1 SEHNR and CDR2 FQNEAQ (reference sequence). CDR3 in DNA: TGTGCCAGCAGCTCGATCCAAGCGCGGGCCAACGTCCTGACTTTC. This sequence encodes CASSSIQARANVLTF.

The J gene is TRBJ2-3, the V gene TRBV30, with D possibly matching TRBD1 (6 bases). This CDR3 region has 16 residues. Trimming left V 0 bases short and J 0 bases short, with 13 bases between. Germline V gene lookup returns CDR1 GTSNPN and CDR2 SVGIG (reference sequence). In nucleotides, the CDR3 is TGTGCCTGGAGTGTAGGGGGACCACCTAGCACAGATACGCAGTATTTT. Amino acid sequence: CAWSVGGPPSTDTQYF.

The chain recombines TRBV27 with TRBJ2-1; D is undetermined. V shed 2 bases and J shed 3 bases, with 11 bases lying between them. Looked up from germline, CDR1 is MNHEY and CDR2 is SMNVEV (reference sequence). The CDR3 has 15 amino acids. CDR3 in amino acids: CASSLASYGYNEQFF. The CDR3 bases are TGTGCCAGCAGTTTAGCTAGTTACGGCTACAATGAGCAGTTCTTC.

CDR3 DNA sequence: TGTGCCAGCAGCTGGGGTAGCGGCTACAATGAGCAGTTCTTC. Its translation is CASSWGSGYNEQFF. The chain is built from TRBV13 and TRBJ2-1; TRBD2 is a possible D gene (6 bases). The CDR3 has 14 amino acids. Germline V lookup: CDR1 PRHDT, CDR2 FYEKMQ (reference sequence). With 4 bases removed from V and 3 bases from J, the gap between germline ends came to 10 bases.

The chain carries TRBV7-8 and TRBJ2-1, with 8 bases that match TRBD2. Unmatched junction bases numbered 8, after V lost 4 bases and J lost 6 bases. The germline CDR1 and CDR2 sequences are SGHVS and FQNEAQ. The CDR3 loop spans 15 amino acids. In DNA, the CDR3 is TGTGCCAGCAGCTCCACCGGGACTAGAGCCAATGAGCAGTTCTTC. Residues: CASSSTGTRANEQFF.

The chain has TRBV4-1 and TRBJ2-7; 14 bases are a match to TRBD2. The CDR3 extends over 18 amino acids. The germline V gene has CDR1 MGHRA and CDR2 YSYEKL. With V trimmed by 1 base and J by 4 bases, 9 bases remained unmatched. In DNA, the CDR3 is TGCGCCAGCAGCCAAGGGTCGACTAGCGGGGGGGCAAAATACGAGCAGTACTTC. Amino acids: CASSQGSTSGGAKYEQYF.

Only a few counts were recorded for this clone. This chain links TRBV5-6 with TRBJ1-2, with 9 bases fitting TRBD1. The CDR3 sequence is 12 residues long. Germline CDR1 is SGHDT and CDR2 is YYEEEE. V lost 10 bases to trimming and J lost 5 bases; unmatched junction nucleotides: 6. For the CDR3, the DNA is TGTGCCTCTGGACAGGGGAGGTATGGCTACACCTTC. Translation: CASGQGRYGYTF.

This clone was seen a single time. V is TRBV5-4 and J is TRBJ2-3; no firm D call. V was pared by 2 bases and J by 4 bases, with 5 bases between. In germline, CDR1 is SGHNT, CDR2 YYREEE (reference sequence). The CDR3 contains 12 residues. The CDR3 nucleotides are TGTGCCAGCAGCTTCCGCGCAGATACGCAGTATTTT. This encodes CASSFRADTQYF.

This clone came up once. CDR3 loop: CASSQGGGGTEAFF. Here the CDR3 DNA reads TGTGCCAGCAGCCAAGGGGGCGGCGGCACTGAAGCTTTCTTT. This chain joins TRBV28 and TRBJ1-1; TRBD1 matches 7 bases. The germline CDR1 and CDR2 sequences are MDHEN and SYDVKM. The CDR3 runs 14 residues. V shed 6 bases and J 4 bases; nucleotides not matched to a gene: 8.

The chain links TRBV18 to TRBJ2-1, with TRBD2 matching over 8 bases. Germline V gives CDR1 KGHSH, CDR2 LQKENI. V lost 3 bases and J lost 12; bases outside the gene matches: 7. The CDR3 consists of 13 residues. The CDR3 region has the DNA TGTGCCAGCTCACCTTCCGGGACTAGTAGGCAGTTCTTC. The encoded protein is CASSPSGTSRQFF. The full variable domain, completed using reference TRBV18 and TRBJ2-1, is NAGVMQNPRHLVRRRGQEARLRCSPMKGHSHVYWYRQLPEEGLKFMVYLQKENIIDESGMPKERFSAEFPKEGPSILRIQQVVRGDSAAYFCASSPSGTSRQFFGPGTRLTVL.

V is TRBV15 and J is TRBJ1-1; perhaps TRBD1 as D (5 bases). Germline V gene lookup returns CDR1 LNHNV and CDR2 YYDKDF (reference sequence). The V and J ends lost 7 bases and 1 base respectively, with 16 bases between them. CDR3 size: 15 residues. As DNA, the CDR3 is TGTGCCACCAAACTAGTCGGGGGGTCGAACACTGAAGCTTTCTTT. Its translation is CATKLVGGSNTEAFF.

This clone came up a few times. The chain uses TRBV6-4 and TRBJ2-1; possibly TRBD2 for D (6 bases). Germline CDR1 and CDR2: MRHNA and SNTAGT. The CDR3 spans 15 residues. V lost 4 bases and J 5 bases, leaving 15 bases between the germline ends. In DNA, the CDR3 is TGTGCCAGCAGTGCCGCCGGGACTGGTAACAATGAGCAGTTCTTC. Protein: CASSAAGTGNNEQFF.

This clone was seen only a few times. The chain combines TRBV7-2 with TRBJ2-5; D is unclear. V was cut by 6 bases and J by 4 bases, with 12 bases left in between. CDR1 and CDR2 (germline): SGHTA, FQGNSA. The CDR3 covers 13 residues. DNA of the CDR3: TGTGCCAGCAGTTATTCGTACAGAGAGACCCAGTACTTC. As protein: CASSYSYRETQYF.

This chain connects TRBV28 to TRBJ2-4; TRBD1 agrees at 7 bases. Per the germline V gene, CDR1 is MDHEN and CDR2 is SYDVKM. The CDR3 sequence is 12 residues long. V lost 5 bases to trimming and J lost 5 bases; unmatched junction nucleotides: 0. Here the CDR3 DNA reads TGTGCCAGCAGTGGGACAGAAAACATTCAGTACTTC. Translation: CASSGTENIQYF.